This entry describes one T cell receptor (beta chain). Antigen specificity is unknown. Since a much larger clone is just one base distant, this may be a read error. Germline CDR1 is SGHRS and CDR2 is YFSETQ. The CDR3 has 15 amino acids. V lost 0 bases and J lost 6, with 10 bases in between. None of the patients had undergone any treatment ahead of thyroid surgery. This sample is drawn from a study of metastatic and nonmetastatic thyroid tumors. Study information: Patients with malignant and benign thyroid disease provided blood and tumor or nodule tissue, whose repertoires were compared.

TCRdb re-analyzed the PCR reads using MiXCR. The sample gives about 92,000 clones, just under 15% of which show up once; about 3.6% is in the top ten. Findings of the study overall: In blood and tumor, TCR beta diversity was reportedly significantly higher in malignant thyroid tumors than in benign nodules.

This TCR derives from a female donor with papillary thyroid cancer or a benign thyroid nodule (not recorded which). Some clones in this sample may be carry-over from other donors' samples. Sequencing was performed on blood. The chain employs TRBV5-1 and TRBJ1-6; D is ambiguous. CDR3 loop: CASSLAGPVNSPLHF. The CDR3 nucleotides read TGCGCCAGCAGCTTGGCCGGGCCGGTTAATTCACCCCTCCACTTT.